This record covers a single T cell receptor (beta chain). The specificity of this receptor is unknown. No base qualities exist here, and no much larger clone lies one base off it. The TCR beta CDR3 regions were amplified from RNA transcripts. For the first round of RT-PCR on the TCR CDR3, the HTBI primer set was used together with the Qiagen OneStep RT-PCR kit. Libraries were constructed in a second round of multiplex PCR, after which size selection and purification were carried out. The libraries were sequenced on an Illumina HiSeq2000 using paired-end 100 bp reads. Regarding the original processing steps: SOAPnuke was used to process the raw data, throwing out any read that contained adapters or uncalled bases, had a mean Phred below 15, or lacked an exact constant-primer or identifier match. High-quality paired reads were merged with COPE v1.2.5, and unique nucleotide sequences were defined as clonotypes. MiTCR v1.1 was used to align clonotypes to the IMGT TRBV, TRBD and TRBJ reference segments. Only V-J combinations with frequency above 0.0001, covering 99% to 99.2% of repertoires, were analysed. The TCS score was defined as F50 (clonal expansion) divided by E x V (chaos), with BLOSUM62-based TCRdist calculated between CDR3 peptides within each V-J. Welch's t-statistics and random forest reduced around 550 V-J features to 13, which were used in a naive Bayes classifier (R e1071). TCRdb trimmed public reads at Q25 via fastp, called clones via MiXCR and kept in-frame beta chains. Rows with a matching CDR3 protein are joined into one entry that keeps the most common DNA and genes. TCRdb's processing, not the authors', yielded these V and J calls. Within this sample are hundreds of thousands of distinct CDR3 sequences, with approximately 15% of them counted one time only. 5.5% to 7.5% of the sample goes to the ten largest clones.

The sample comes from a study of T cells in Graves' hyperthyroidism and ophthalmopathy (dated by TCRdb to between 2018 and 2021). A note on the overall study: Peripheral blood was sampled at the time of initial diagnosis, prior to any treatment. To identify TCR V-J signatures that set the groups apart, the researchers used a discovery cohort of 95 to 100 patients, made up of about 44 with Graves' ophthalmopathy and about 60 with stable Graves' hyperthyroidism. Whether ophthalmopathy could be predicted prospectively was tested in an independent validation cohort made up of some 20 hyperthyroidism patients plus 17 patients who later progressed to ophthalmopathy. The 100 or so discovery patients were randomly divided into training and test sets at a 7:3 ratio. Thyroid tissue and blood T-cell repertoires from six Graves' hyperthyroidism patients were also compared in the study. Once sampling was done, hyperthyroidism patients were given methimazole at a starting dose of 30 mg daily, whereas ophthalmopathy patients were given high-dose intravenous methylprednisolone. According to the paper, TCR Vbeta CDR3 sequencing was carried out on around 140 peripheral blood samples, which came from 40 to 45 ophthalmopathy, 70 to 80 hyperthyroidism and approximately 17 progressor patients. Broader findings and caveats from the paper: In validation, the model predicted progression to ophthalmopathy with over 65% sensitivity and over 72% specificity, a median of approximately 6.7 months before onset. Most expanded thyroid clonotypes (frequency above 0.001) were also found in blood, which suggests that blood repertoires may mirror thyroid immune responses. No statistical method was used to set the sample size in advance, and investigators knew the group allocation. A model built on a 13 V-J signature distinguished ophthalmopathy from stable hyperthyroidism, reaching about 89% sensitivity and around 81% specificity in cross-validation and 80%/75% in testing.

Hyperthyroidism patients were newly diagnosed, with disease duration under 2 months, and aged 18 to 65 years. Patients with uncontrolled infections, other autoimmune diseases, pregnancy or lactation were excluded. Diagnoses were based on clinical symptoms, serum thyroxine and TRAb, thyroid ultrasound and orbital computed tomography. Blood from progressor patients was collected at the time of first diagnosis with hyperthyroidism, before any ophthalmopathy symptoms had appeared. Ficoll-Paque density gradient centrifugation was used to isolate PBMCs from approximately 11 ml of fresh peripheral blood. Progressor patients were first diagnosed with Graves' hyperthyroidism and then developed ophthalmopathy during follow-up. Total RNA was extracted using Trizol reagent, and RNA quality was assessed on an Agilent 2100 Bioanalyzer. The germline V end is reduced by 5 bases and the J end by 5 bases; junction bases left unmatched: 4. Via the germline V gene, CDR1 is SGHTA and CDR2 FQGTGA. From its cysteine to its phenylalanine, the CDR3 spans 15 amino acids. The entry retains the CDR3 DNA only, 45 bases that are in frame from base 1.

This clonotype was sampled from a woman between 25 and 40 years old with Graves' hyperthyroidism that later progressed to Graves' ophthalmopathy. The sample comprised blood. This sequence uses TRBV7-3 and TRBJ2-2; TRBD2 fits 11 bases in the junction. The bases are TGTGCCAGCAGCCCAGTAGCGGGAGGGACCGGGGAGCTGTTTTTT. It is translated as CASSPVAGGTGELFF.